This is a list of T cell receptor beta chains from one sample in a study of monozygotic twins with cystic fibrosis. Repertoires were generated with immunoSEQ multiplex PCR, while TCRdb's copy carries only in-frame clones and drops some. The sample records approximately 32,000 clones, approximately 96% being singletons. What was sequenced was blood. These receptor sequences come from a girl aged 2 to 9 with cystic fibrosis. Each CDR3 is given with its conserved first and last residue. Each record gives: V gene, CDR3 protein.

v_call: TRBV21-1; cdr3_aa: CAGTRGSGDTQYF
v_call: TRBV19; cdr3_aa: CASSIIETTYGYTF
v_call: TRBV7-3; cdr3_aa: CASSLEGGYEQYF
v_call: TRBV21-1; cdr3_aa: CASCSRCGQPNSPLHF
v_call: TRBV18; cdr3_aa: CASSPGQAKNYGYTF
v_call: TRBV2; cdr3_aa: CASKQDRGYGYTF
v_call: TRBV15; cdr3_aa: CATSRDSPQGSEKLFF
v_call: TRBV6-1; cdr3_aa: CASSNSLDYGYTF
v_call: TRBV7-9; cdr3_aa: CASSSRDTQETQYF
v_call: TRBV2; cdr3_aa: CASSEGQGGYNEQFF
v_call: TRBV7-9; cdr3_aa: CASSMTSGRNEQFF